Each of the 15 T cell receptor beta chains below was sequenced from the same sample in a study of post-analysis software for immune sequencing data. The TCR beta cDNA libraries carried unique molecular identifiers. A single record per CDR3 protein comes from TCRdb applying MiXCR to the PCR reads. The profile covers some 690,000 distinct CDR3 sequences, with around 64% appearing a single time and around 11% taken by the ten largest. Study outcomes and limitations: The study found TRBV5-6, TRBV5-1 and TRBV20-1 among about 5 TRBV segments more frequent in patients than controls.

Antigens for these TCRs are unknown. The specimen was blood. All receptors come from a girl aged 2 to 9 with multiple sclerosis.

The gene calls are TRBV6-5 and TRBJ1-2, with 7 bases identical to TRBD1. This CDR3 has 15 amino acids. V lost 4 bases to trimming and J lost 2 bases; unmatched junction nucleotides: 7. CDR1 and CDR2 (germline): MNHEY, SVGAGI. The CDR3 loop reads CASSSSATGNYGYTF. The CDR3 nucleotides read TGTGCCAGCAGTTCTTCTGCGACAGGGAACTATGGCTACACCTTC.

V and J are TRBV3-1 and TRBJ2-5; D is unresolved. The CDR3 has 14 residues. V lost 0 bases, J lost 3 bases, and 8 bases lay in between. CDR1 is LGHDT and CDR2 is YNNKEL in the germline V gene (reference sequence). CDR3 in DNA: TGTGCCAGCAGCCAAGACGGAAGAGAAGAGACCCAGTACTTC. It translates to CASSQDGREETQYF.

The chain couples TRBV5-1 to TRBJ2-1; possible D gene TRBD1, 6 bases. Germline-derived CDR1 and CDR2 are SGHRS and YFSETQ. The length of the CDR3 is 15 residues. The V end was cut by 4 bases, the J end by 6 bases, with 17 bases between. The DNA for the CDR3 is TGCGCCAGCAGCCCTACAGGGCCATCCGTCAATGAGCAGTTCTTC. Protein: CASSPTGPSVNEQFF.

The chain employs TRBV6-6 and TRBJ1-2, with D maybe TRBD1 (5 bases). The CDR3 length is 17 residues. Deletions cut 2 bases from V and 1 base from J, with 17 bases between. Per the germline V gene, CDR1 is MNHNY and CDR2 is SVGAGI (reference sequence). This chain's CDR3 is CASSYTQDRKFNYGYTF. CDR3 bases: TGTGCCAGCAGTTACACCCAAGACAGAAAATTTAACTATGGCTACACCTTC.

Here the CDR3 DNA reads TGTGCCAGCATGTTACGTGGGGCGTCGGATGGCTACACCTTC. Translated: CASMLRGASDGYTF. V usage is TRBV6-2 or TRBV6-3 and J usage is TRBJ1-2; perhaps TRBD1 as D (5 bases). The CDR3 consists of 14 residues. Trimming shortened V by 7 bases and J by 6 bases, and 18 bases separated the two germline ends. Germline values: CDR1 MNHEY, CDR2 SVGEGT.

The chain links TRBV20-1 to TRBJ2-1; D is unclear. Deletions cut 3 bases from V and 13 bases from J, with 16 bases between. This CDR3 is built from 12 residues. CDR1 DFQATT and CDR2 SNEGSKA come from the germline V gene (reference sequence). The DNA of the CDR3 is TGCAGTGCTAGTGTTCCCCCTAACGCCCAGTTCTTC. Translating gives CSASVPPNAQFF.

The rearrangement joins TRBV29-1 to TRBJ2-2, with TRBD2 matching 7 bases. Germline V gene lookup returns CDR1 SQVTM and CDR2 ANQGSEA. The CDR3 extends over 14 amino acids. V trimming: 7 bases; J trimming: 0 bases; junction bases outside the gene matches: 5. The CDR3 DNA reads as TGCAGCGGGGGGGGACTCCCGAACACCGGGGAGCTGTTTTTT. Protein: CSGGGLPNTGELFF.

The chain employs TRBV6-5 and TRBJ2-7; D tentatively reads TRBD1 or TRBD2 (5 bases each). CDR1 is MNHEY, CDR2 SVGAGI, per germline. Trimming took off 4 bases at V and 7 bases at J, with 20 bases between the two ends. The CDR3 spans 15 residues. The CDR3 DNA reads TGTGCCAGCAGTTCCCGGGGCGGAGGCCATGGAGAGCAGTACTTC. This sequence encodes CASSSRGGGHGEQYF.

Points on this clonotype: A junction end diverges from the germline sequence, so it may reflect a read error. This chain uses TRBV29-1 with TRBJ2-3; 9 bases are a match to TRBD1. This CDR3 has 14 amino acids. Germline V gene sequence: CDR1 SQVTM, CDR2 ANQGSEA. The CDR3 bases are TGCGGCGTCGACCCGGGACAGGGATTAGATACGCAGTATTTT. This translates into CGVDPGQGLDTQYF.

V usage is TRBV29-1 and J usage is TRBJ2-5; D perhaps matches TRBD1 (6 bases). Germline CDR1 and CDR2: SQVTM and ANQGSEA. CDR3 length equals 13 residues. The V end was cut by 4 bases, the J end by 4 bases, with 13 bases between. The CDR3 DNA is TGCAGCGTTGCTCCAGGGGTTGGAGAGACCCAGTACTTC. It codes for CSVAPGVGETQYF. The whole variable domain, filled in from reference TRBV29-1 and TRBJ2-5, reads SAVISQKPSRDICQRGTSLTIQCQVDSQVTMMFWYRQQPGQSLTLIATANQGSEATYESGFVIDKFPISRPNLTFSTLTVSNMSPEDSSIYLCSVAPGVGETQYFGPGTRLLVL.

The chain has TRBV7-2 and TRBJ2-5, with D uncertain. The J call could be wrong; TRBJ2-7 is a better fit for the DNA end. CDR1 is SGHTA and CDR2 is FQGNSA in the germline V gene. The CDR3 sequence is 14 residues long. CDR3 in amino acids: CASSESGNSYEQYF. In DNA form, the CDR3 reads TGTGCCAGCAGCGAGTCAGGCAACTCCTACGAGCAGTACTTC.

The chain combines TRBV6-2 or TRBV6-3 with TRBJ2-7; 11 nucleotides match TRBD1. This CDR3 region has 14 residues. Germline V gene sequence: CDR1 MNHEY, CDR2 SVGEGT. V was pared by 5 bases and J by 7 bases, with 7 bases of the junction left unmatched. DNA for the CDR3: TGTGCCAGCAGTCCGGGGACAGGGGGACAGGAGCAGTACTTC. Encoded protein: CASSPGTGGQEQYF.

This clonotype was detected only a few times. CDR3 nucleotide sequence: TGTGCCAGCAGCCCCGGGTATCGACTAGCGGACCACAATGAGCAGTTCTTC. Translated: CASSPGYRLADHNEQFF. The V and J genes are TRBV11-2 and TRBJ2-1, with 9 bases identical to TRBD2. Germline trimming cut 5 bases from V and 5 bases from J; bases unmatched to any gene: 13. This CDR3 spans 17 amino acids. CDR1 and CDR2 (germline): SGHAT, FQNNGV.

The table lists this clonotype with a count of one. The chain couples TRBV6-4 to TRBJ1-2; TRBD1 aligns across 9 bases. CDR1 is MRHNA and CDR2 is SNTAGT in the germline V gene. The CDR3 length is 18 residues. Trimming cost V 2 bases and J 3 bases; bases outside gene matches: 13. CDR3 sequence (DNA): TGTGCCAGCAGTGACCACCGGGACAGGGCTGCTGGTTACTATGGCTACACCTTC. It codes for CASSDHRDRAAGYYGYTF.

J is TRBJ2-7 and V is TRBV7-3; 10 bases line up with TRBD2. This CDR3 contains 14 residues. Unmatched junction bases numbered 8, after V lost 5 bases and J lost 7 bases. CDR1 and CDR2 from the germline V gene are SGHTA and FQGTGA. Here the CDR3 reads CASSPSGSREEQYF. The CDR3 nucleotides read TGTGCCAGCAGCCCTAGCGGGAGCCGTGAGGAGCAGTACTTC.